This T cell receptor (beta chain) is drawn from a study of blood T cells in healthy people across ages. Study-wide results and limits: Shifts in expanded clonotypes may have been confounded by donor CMV status, which was unknown. The fall in TCR beta diversity per million T cells was roughly linear with age.

This clonotype has ten or more counts. Its cognate antigen is unknown. Through a sample-barcoded 5' primer and a J-beta primer mix, a second PCR was run for roughly 6 to 11 cycles. Each sample yielded at least 2.5 million CDR3-containing paired-end reads. MiXCR was run by TCRdb on the 5' RACE reads, yielding one entry per CDR3 protein. Of a few hundred thousand distinct CDR3 sequences in the sample, approximately 27% were seen once. It was around 10 milliliters of peripheral blood that were drawn from each donor. V was pared by 5 bases and J by 4 bases, with 15 bases between. In germline, CDR1 is MNHEY, CDR2 SMNVEV (reference sequence). The CDR3 has 16 amino acids.

The specimen sequenced was blood. The sequence was obtained from a woman in her 70s in good health. This chain links TRBV27 with TRBJ2-6; TRBD1 is a possible D gene (6 bases). CDR3 in DNA: TGTGCCAGCAGTCTATACAGGGTCTCCGGGGCCAACGTCCTGACTTTC. Its protein is CASSLYRVSGANVLTF. Together with reference TRBV27 and TRBJ2-6, the CDR3 gives the full variable domain: EAQVTQNPRYLITVTGKKLTVTCSQNMNHEYMSWYRQDPGLGLRQIYYSMNVEVTDKGDVPEGYKVSRKEKRNFPLILESPSPNQTSLYFCASSLYRVSGANVLTFGAGSRLTVL.